The subject of this entry is one T cell receptor beta chain. The antigen remains undetermined. The source of the sample is a study of post-analysis software for immune sequencing data. Study-wide background: Disease trajectories encompassed relapsing-remitting, secondary progressive and progressive-relapsing multiple sclerosis. Findings of the study overall: When compared against controls, multiple sclerosis patients showed significantly lower normalized Chao1 diversity. Four or five TRBV segments, TRBV5-6, TRBV5-1 and TRBV20-1 among them, were found more frequent in patients than controls.

Presence of unique molecular identifiers characterized the TCR beta cDNA libraries. Via MiXCR, TCRdb re-called the PCR reads, giving one row per CDR3 protein. The data show fewer than 600,000 distinct CDR3 sequences, with roughly 46% seen just once and roughly an eighth held by the top ten. Germline CDR1 GTSNPN, CDR2 SVGIG (reference sequence). V gave up 4 bases and J gave up 4 bases, with 11 bases separating them. CDR3 length equals 13 residues. The sequenced material came from blood. The receptor was isolated from a girl aged 10 to 17 with multiple sclerosis. The chain links TRBV30 to TRBJ2-1, with D possibly matching TRBD2 (5 bases). CDR3 coding DNA: TGTGCCTGGACCCCGGACTCGTACAATGAGCAGTTCTTC. Amino acids: CAWTPDSYNEQFF.